One and the same sample provided the 29 T cell receptor beta chains below, sequenced in a study of graft-versus-host responses after intestinal transplantation. Assay: immunoSEQ multiplex PCR; the TCRdb copy retains only in-frame clones and omits some. The sample holds 11,000 or so clones, approximately 91% seen once. Time point defined: postoperative day 105 after intestinal transplantation (dayNNNN = postoperative day). Material: PBMCs, obtained 105 days after intestinal transplantation. The receptors were sampled from a human patient who received an intestinal transplant, so some T cells may come from the graft donor.

Details on this clone: An end of the junction does not agree with germline; a read error may underlie this. The V and J genes are TRBV6-4 and TRBJ1-3; no clear D. CDR1 MRHNA and CDR2 SNTAGT come from the germline V gene. The CDR3 totals 17 residues. The CDR3 spells CAGSDSRRTSSGSTIYF. The CDR3 bases are TGTGCCGGCAGTGACTCGAGGCGGACCTCCTCTGGAAGCACCATATATTTT.

This clone was recorded once. This chain links TRBV9 with TRBJ2-5; 14 bases match TRBD2. Germline values: CDR1 SGDLS, CDR2 YYNGEE. The CDR3 extends over 16 amino acids. The junction had 9 bases not matched to a gene; V was cut back by 4 bases and J by 7 bases. The CDR3 here is CASSPGLAGVEGTQYF. The DNA of the CDR3 is TGTGCCAGCAGCCCGGGACTAGCGGGAGTAGAGGGGACCCAGTACTTC.

This clone was observed once. V is TRBV9 and J is TRBJ2-2; D is perhaps TRBD2 (5 bases). Trimming removed 2 bases at V and 7 bases at J, with 9 bases between. The CDR3 length is 13 residues. Germline loops: CDR1 SGDLS, CDR2 YYNGEE. This CDR3 is CASSVSGVGELFF. The CDR3 DNA sequence: TGTGCCAGCAGCGTTTCCGGGGTCGGGGAGCTGTTTTTT.

This clone was seen a single time. The V gene is TRBV7-2, the J gene TRBJ2-3, with D unresolved. CDR1 and CDR2 from the germline V gene are SGHTA and FQGNSA. V was trimmed by 0 bases and J by 1 base, leaving 5 bases between them. The CDR3 totals 14 residues. DNA of the CDR3: TGTGCCAGCAGCTTAGCGCCGGGCACAGATACGCAGTATTTT. Amino acid sequence: CASSLAPGTDTQYF.

V gene TRBV27 combines with J gene TRBJ1-2, with 9 bases lining up with TRBD1. CDR3 length equals 13 residues. V lost 3 bases, J lost 4 bases, and 0 bases stayed unmatched. Germline assignment: CDR1 MNHEY and CDR2 SMNVEV (reference sequence). The DNA of the CDR3 is TGTGCCAGCAGTTTGGACAGGGGCTATGGCTACACCTTC. It codes for CASSLDRGYGYTF.

This clone was counted between two and nine times. The V call is TRBV27, the J call TRBJ2-1, with 10 bases matching TRBD2. This CDR3 contains 16 residues. Germline-derived CDR1 and CDR2 are MNHEY and SMNVEV (reference sequence). J lost 3 bases, V lost 6 bases, and 8 bases had no gene match. The CDR3 DNA follows: TGTGCCAGCAGCTTAAGCGGGGGGGGGTACTACAATGAGCAGTTCTTC. Translation gives CASSLSGGGYYNEQFF.

This sequence joins TRBV10-3 and TRBJ2-3; a weak D match, TRBD2 (5 bases). The CDR3 totals 14 residues. Trimming shortened V by 6 bases and J by 1 base, and 11 bases separated the two germline ends. CDR1 and CDR2 from the germline V gene are ENHRY and SYGVKD. CDR3 sequence reads: CAISEGIGTDTQYF. The CDR3 nucleotides are TGTGCCATCAGCGAGGGTATTGGCACAGATACGCAGTATTTT.

The chain links TRBV10-1 to TRBJ2-1, with 8 bases identical to TRBD2. From germline, CDR1 is WNHNN and CDR2 SYGVQD (reference sequence). CDR3 size: 15 residues. Unmatched junction bases numbered 8, after V lost 4 bases and J lost 6 bases. The CDR3 protein is CASSGLGTRFNEQFF. In DNA, the CDR3 is TGCGCCAGCAGTGGTTTGGGGACTAGGTTCAATGAGCAGTTCTTC.

The DNA of the CDR3 is TGTGCCAGCAGCTTACAGGGGGGCTCAGATACGCAGTATTTT. Its translation: CASSLQGGSDTQYF. The chain has TRBV7-2 and TRBJ2-3; tentatively, D is TRBD1 (7 bases). Trimming stripped 2 bases from V and 4 bases from J, with 10 bases between. Germline CDR1 reads SGHTA; CDR2 reads FQGNSA. This CDR3 is 14 amino acids long. Looking up the rest from reference TRBV7-2 and TRBJ2-3 gives the full variable domain: GAGVSQSPSNKVTEKGKDVELRCDPISGHTALYWYRQSLGQGLEFLIYFQGNSAPDKSGLPSDRFSAERTGGSVSTLTIQRTQQEDSAVYLCASSLQGGSDTQYFGPGTRLTVL.

The J gene is TRBJ2-5, the V gene TRBV19; D call uncertain. Germline CDR1 LNHDA, CDR2 SQIVND (reference sequence). This CDR3 is built from 11 residues. The germline V and J ends were trimmed by 5 bases and 4 bases, with 5 bases remaining between them. The CDR3 region has the DNA TGTGCCAGTAGTTTAGGAGAGACCCAGTACTTC. Amino acids: CASSLGETQYF.

This clone was detected only once. V is TRBV23-1 and J is TRBJ2-5; 8 bases are shared with TRBD1. TRBV23-1 is assigned to the ORF class and has an uncertain function. With V trimmed by 3 bases and J by 0 bases, 0 bases remained unmatched. This CDR3 is built from 14 residues. The CDR3 sequence is CASSQDRDQETQYF. In nucleotides, the CDR3 is TGCGCCAGCAGTCAGGACAGGGACCAAGAGACCCAGTACTTC.

Concerning this clone itself: A read error may produce the germline difference seen at one junction end. Here the CDR3 reads CASSYSSTGRVYGYSF. The CDR3 nucleotides are TGTGCCAGCAGTTACTCCTCGACAGGGAGGGTCTATGGCTACTCCTTC. The genes are TRBV6-5 and TRBJ1-2; the match to TRBD1 covers 7 bases. The CDR3 totals 16 residues. The germline CDR1 and CDR2 sequences are MNHEY and SVGAGI.

The chain joins TRBV29-1 to TRBJ1-2, with D possibly being TRBD1 (5 bases). This CDR3 contains 12 residues. V was shortened by 7 bases and J by 6 bases, with 15 bases between the two germline ends. CDR1 and CDR2 from the germline V gene are SQVTM and ANQGSEA. The chain's CDR3 is CSGLAGGHGYTF. CDR3 sequence (DNA): TGCAGCGGACTTGCTGGGGGTCATGGCTACACCTTC.

The rearrangement joins TRBV5-6 to TRBJ1-6; no reliable D call. Trimming left V 0 bases short and J 6 bases short, with 7 bases between. Germline lookup yields CDR1 SGHDT and CDR2 YYEEEE. The CDR3 is 14 residues long. The CDR3, as DNA: TGTGCCAGCAGCTTGGGAGGGTTTAATTCACCCCTCCACTTT. Its translation is CASSLGGFNSPLHF.

The V gene is TRBV5-1, the J gene TRBJ2-1; TRBD2 aligns across 10 bases. The germline gives CDR1 SGHRS, CDR2 YFSETQ. J was trimmed by 4 bases and V by 6 bases; bases with no gene match: 7. This CDR3 has 15 residues. Written as DNA, the CDR3 is TGCGCCAGCACCCAGCGGGAGGGCTTGTACAATGAGCAGTTCTTC. It specifies CASTQREGLYNEQFF.

The chain joins TRBV14 to TRBJ2-3; possibly TRBD1 for D (8 bases). This CDR3 contains 19 residues. V dropped 0 bases and J dropped 1 base, with 20 bases sitting between them. The germline V gene encodes CDR1 SGHDN and CDR2 FVKESK. This CDR3 is CASSQDGGTGAPRTDTQYF. The DNA for the CDR3 is TGTGCCAGCAGCCAAGACGGGGGGACAGGCGCCCCACGCACAGATACGCAGTATTTT.

This chain connects TRBV7-3 to TRBJ2-5; 7 bases match TRBD2. Germline V gene data show CDR1 as SGHTA and CDR2 as FQGTGA. The CDR3 spans 15 residues. The ends lost 5 bases at V and 3 bases at J; junction bases unmatched: 9. The CDR3 DNA reads TGTGCCAGCAGCAATTATACGAGCGGGAAAGAGACCCAGTACTTC. This encodes CASSNYTSGKETQYF.

The rearrangement links TRBV5-5 to TRBJ2-5, with D tentatively TRBD1 or TRBD2 (6 bases each). The CDR3 length is 17 residues. Trimming removed 4 bases from V and 5 bases from J, with 24 bases in between. The germline CDR1 and CDR2 sequences are SGHKS and YYEKEE (reference sequence). DNA for the CDR3: TGTGCCAGCAGCAGGACAGTCAGGGCCTTCAGCGGGGAGACCCAGTACTTC. This encodes CASSRTVRAFSGETQYF.

The chain couples TRBV5-1 to TRBJ2-4, with D maybe TRBD1 (7 bases). This CDR3 is built from 17 residues. Germline V gene lookup returns CDR1 SGHRS and CDR2 YFSETQ. Trimming shortened V by 0 bases and J by 0 bases, and 13 bases separated the two germline ends. The CDR3 region is CASSLAGGTLAKNIQYF. CDR3 nucleotide sequence: TGCGCCAGCAGCTTGGCAGGGGGGACTTTAGCCAAAAACATTCAGTACTTC.

This chain joins TRBV19 and TRBJ2-6; tentatively, D is TRBD2 (6 bases). V was shortened by 3 bases and J by 4 bases, with 10 bases between the two germline ends. This CDR3 spans 15 amino acids. In germline, CDR1 is LNHDA, CDR2 SQIVND (reference sequence). The CDR3: CASSIWGVGANVLTF. CDR3 in DNA: TGTGCCAGTAGTATTTGGGGGGTAGGGGCCAACGTCCTGACTTTC.

This chain connects TRBV19 to TRBJ2-7, with TRBD1 matching 11 bases. Germline trimming cut 4 bases from V and 7 bases from J; bases unmatched to any gene: 15. The CDR3 loop spans 17 amino acids. Germline CDR1 and CDR2: LNHDA and SQIVND (reference sequence). CDR3 sequence reads: CASSTLDRGRGVGEQYF. CDR3 DNA: TGTGCCAGTAGTACCCTGGACAGGGGGCGCGGGGTTGGAGAGCAGTACTTC.

The chain links TRBV4-1 to TRBJ2-1; 12 nucleotides match TRBD2. The V segment lost 4 bases and the J segment 5 bases; nucleotides outside the gene matches: 3. The CDR3 sequence is 15 residues long. Germline V gene data show CDR1 as MGHRA and CDR2 as YSYEKL. The CDR3 DNA reads TGCGCCAGCAGCCGCGGACTAGCGGGGAACAATGAGCAGTTCTTC. The encoded protein is CASSRGLAGNNEQFF.

This clone has only one observation. The chain combines TRBV7-3 with TRBJ2-3, with D possibly matching TRBD1 (6 bases). The CDR3 has 15 residues. Trimming cost V 5 bases and J 6 bases, with 18 bases left between them. Germline-derived CDR1 and CDR2 are SGHTA and FQGTGA. CDR3: CASSTYGTTGDTQYF. The DNA of the CDR3 is TGTGCCAGCAGCACCTACGGGACAACCGGGGATACGCAGTATTTT.

This chain connects TRBV7-9 to TRBJ2-1, with D uncertain. This CDR3 region has 13 residues. The V and J ends lost 7 bases and 10 bases respectively, with 17 bases between them. Germline V gene sequence: CDR1 SEHNR, CDR2 FQNEAQ (reference sequence). The CDR3 DNA is TGTGCCAGCACCCTAAACTCTGCGGAAGAGCAGTTCTTC. It specifies CASTLNSAEEQFF.

The rearrangement links TRBV27 to TRBJ1-2; 9 bases agree with TRBD1. The CDR3 runs to 14 residues. Trimming cost V 3 bases and J 7 bases; bases outside gene matches: 6. Germline V gene data show CDR1 as MNHEY and CDR2 as SMNVEV (reference sequence). As DNA, the CDR3 is TGTGCCAGCAGTTTTTCCGGGACAGGGACTGGCTACACCTTC. This encodes CASSFSGTGTGYTF.

The chain combines TRBV9 with TRBJ2-7, with 7 nucleotides matching TRBD2. V shed 2 bases and J 0 bases; nucleotides not matched to a gene: 5. Germline CDR1 is SGDLS and CDR2 is YYNGEE. This CDR3 has 15 amino acids. The CDR3 DNA sequence: TGTGCCAGCAGCGTCTCGGCTAGCGGCTCCTACGAGCAGTACTTC. Translating gives CASSVSASGSYEQYF. The full variable domain, in which reference TRBV9 and TRBJ2-7 provide the parts outside the CDR3, is DSGVTQTPKHLITATGQRVTLRCSPRSGDLSVYWYQQSLDQGLQFLIQYYNGEERAKGNILERFSAQQFPDLHSELNLSSLELGDSALYFCASSVSASGSYEQYFGPGTRLTVT.

In nucleotides, the CDR3 is TGTGCCAGCAGCCCCCAAACAGGAGCGGACTATGGCTACACCTTC. It yields the protein CASSPQTGADYGYTF. V and J are TRBV9 and TRBJ1-2; tentative D call: TRBD1 (5 bases). The CDR3 length is 15 residues. V lost 4 bases, J lost 3 bases, and 16 bases lay in between. Germline CDR1 reads SGDLS; CDR2 reads YYNGEE.

This clone was observed once. This chain connects TRBV28 to TRBJ2-2, with D perhaps matching TRBD1 (5 bases). Germline assignment: CDR1 MDHEN and CDR2 SYDVKM. The CDR3 is 13 amino acids. V dropped 11 bases and J dropped 1 base, with 11 bases sitting between them. CDR3 bases: TGTGCCGGACGAAGGGGGAACACCGGGGAGCTGTTTTTT. Translating it yields CAGRRGNTGELFF.

The J gene is TRBJ2-1, the V gene TRBV7-3; TRBD1 agrees at 9 bases. Germline V gives CDR1 SGHTA, CDR2 FQGTGA. J lost 9 bases, V lost 4 bases, and 4 bases had no gene match. The CDR3 loop spans 13 amino acids. The CDR3 here is CASSSTGGGEQFF. CDR3 coding DNA: TGTGCCAGCAGCTCTACAGGGGGCGGTGAGCAGTTCTTC.